This is a list of T cell receptor beta chains from one sample in a study of a mutant IDH1 vaccine in newly diagnosed glioma. These receptors are not linked to any known antigen. The data were produced by immunoSEQ multiplex PCR, yet TCRdb's version contains in-frame clones alone and is incomplete. The table lists 29,000 or so clones, approximately 80% of them singletons. The specimen comprised PBMCs, sampled from a glioma patient whose treatment included an IDH1 peptide vaccine. The receptors come from a woman aged 18-29 years with glioma. The CDR3 runs from the conserved cysteine through the conserved F or W. D genes are given only for firm matches. Some rows mark clone size as missing; the rest say once, few, many or name a class of expanded clone.

d_call: NA
v_call: TRBV7-8
clone_size: NA
j_call: TRBJ1-5
cdr3_aa: CASSLVQGNQPQHF
cdr3_nt: TGTGCCAGCAGCTTAGTACAGGGTAATCAGCCCCAGCATTTT

d_call: TRBD1
v_call: TRBV7-9
clone_size: NA
j_call: TRBJ2-1
cdr3_aa: CASSPGTDHYNEQFF
cdr3_nt: TGTGCCAGCAGCCCGGGGACAGATCATTACAATGAGCAGTTCTTC

d_call: NA
v_call: TRBV5-1
clone_size: NA
j_call: TRBJ2-1
cdr3_aa: CASSPTGQGNNEQFF
cdr3_nt: TGCGCCAGCAGCCCAACGGGACAAGGTAACAATGAGCAGTTCTTC

d_call: NA
v_call: TRBV6-5
clone_size: NA
j_call: TRBJ2-5
cdr3_aa: CASSYSLSGGQETQYF
cdr3_nt: TGTGCCAGCAGTTACTCGCTCTCAGGGGGGCAAGAGACCCAGTACTTC

d_call: NA
v_call: TRBV6-1
clone_size: NA
j_call: TRBJ1-3
cdr3_aa: CASRTALSGNTIYF
cdr3_nt: TGTGCCAGCAGAACAGCCCTCTCTGGAAACACCATATATTTT

d_call: TRBD2
v_call: TRBV10-3
clone_size: NA
j_call: TRBJ2-3
cdr3_aa: CAIGGLAEGTDTQYF
cdr3_nt: TGTGCCATCGGGGGACTAGCGGAAGGGACAGATACGCAGTATTTT

d_call: NA
v_call: TRBV6-4
clone_size: few
j_call: TRBJ1-2
cdr3_aa: CASSDGRGMRGYTF
cdr3_nt: TGTGCCAGCAGTGACGGTCGGGGGATGAGGGGCTACACCTTC

d_call: TRBD2
v_call: TRBV5-5
clone_size: NA
j_call: TRBJ2-3
cdr3_aa: CASSLKGREVSDTQYF
cdr3_nt: TGTGCCAGCAGCTTGAAGGGGCGGGAGGTGTCAGATACGCAGTATTTT

d_call: TRBD1
v_call: TRBV7-9
clone_size: NA
j_call: TRBJ2-5
cdr3_aa: CASSLVGTAQETQYF
cdr3_nt: TGTGCCAGCAGCTTAGTTGGGACAGCCCAAGAGACCCAGTACTTC

d_call: NA
v_call: TRBV7-8
clone_size: NA
j_call: TRBJ1-1
cdr3_aa: CASSLGNFMNTEAFF
cdr3_nt: TGTGCCAGCAGCTTGGGTAACTTCATGAACACTGAAGCTTTCTTT

d_call: TRBD1
v_call: TRBV7-2
clone_size: NA
j_call: TRBJ1-3
cdr3_aa: CASSVTGTGRSAGNTIYF
cdr3_nt: TGTGCCAGCAGCGTAACCGGGACAGGGCGTAGTGCTGGAAACACCATATATTTT

d_call: TRBD1
v_call: TRBV6-5
clone_size: NA
j_call: TRBJ1-6
cdr3_aa: CASSSHRGLNSPLHF
cdr3_nt: TGTGCCAGCAGTTCGCACAGGGGTCTTAATTCACCCCTCCACTTT

d_call: NA
v_call: TRBV25-1
clone_size: NA
j_call: TRBJ1-4
cdr3_aa: CASSEHLATNEKLFF
cdr3_nt: TGTGCCAGCAGTGAGCACCTAGCCACTAATGAAAAACTGTTTTTT

d_call: NA
v_call: TRBV6-5
clone_size: NA
j_call: TRBJ2-3
cdr3_aa: CASSTNTDTQYF
cdr3_nt: TGTGCCAGCAGCACAAATACAGATACGCAGTATTTT

d_call: NA
v_call: TRBV2
clone_size: NA
j_call: TRBJ2-3
cdr3_aa: CASRRGSGTDTQYF
cdr3_nt: TGTGCCAGCAGGAGGGGGTCAGGCACAGATACGCAGTATTTT

d_call: NA
v_call: TRBV5-1
clone_size: NA
j_call: TRBJ2-3
cdr3_aa: CASSLEGQGTDTQYF
cdr3_nt: TGCGCCAGCAGCTTGGAAGGCCAGGGCACAGATACGCAGTATTTT

d_call: NA
v_call: TRBV5-6
clone_size: once
j_call: TRBJ2-3
cdr3_aa: CASSLPFGTDTQYF
cdr3_nt: TGTGCCAGCAGCTTGCCTTTTGGCACAGATACGCAGTATTTT

d_call: NA
v_call: TRBV2
clone_size: NA
j_call: TRBJ1-6
cdr3_aa: CASSDRVQINSPLHF
cdr3_nt: TGTGCCAGCAGTGATAGGGTACAGATTAATTCACCCCTCCACTTT

d_call: NA
v_call: TRBV6-6
clone_size: NA
j_call: TRBJ2-1
cdr3_aa: CASRGGPNEQFF
cdr3_nt: TGTGCCAGCAGGGGGGGGCCCAATGAGCAGTTCTTC

d_call: NA
v_call: TRBV10-3
clone_size: NA
j_call: TRBJ1-2
cdr3_aa: CAIRAPTAGGYTF
cdr3_nt: TGTGCCATCAGGGCCCCGACAGCCGGCGGCTACACCTTC

d_call: NA
v_call: TRBV7-2
clone_size: NA
j_call: TRBJ1-3
cdr3_aa: CASSLAGYSGNTIYF
cdr3_nt: TGTGCCAGCAGCTTAGCAGGCTACTCTGGAAACACCATATATTTT

d_call: TRBD1
v_call: TRBV13
clone_size: few
j_call: TRBJ2-7
cdr3_aa: CASRLQGAGDYEQYF
cdr3_nt: TGTGCCAGCAGACTCCAGGGGGCAGGTGACTACGAGCAGTACTTC

d_call: NA
v_call: TRBV7-2
clone_size: NA
j_call: TRBJ1-1
cdr3_aa: CASSFQSNTEAFF
cdr3_nt: TGTGCCAGCAGCTTTCAGTCGAACACTGAAGCTTTCTTT

d_call: NA
v_call: TRBV19
clone_size: NA
j_call: TRBJ2-7
cdr3_aa: CASSIKGYEQYF
cdr3_nt: TGTGCCAGTAGTATCAAGGGTTACGAGCAGTACTTC

d_call: NA
v_call: TRBV7-2
clone_size: NA
j_call: TRBJ2-3
cdr3_aa: CASKVGGLFGVDTQYF
cdr3_nt: TGTGCCAGCAAGGTGGGGGGGCTTTTCGGAGTGGATACGCAGTATTTT

d_call: TRBD2
v_call: TRBV10-2
clone_size: NA
j_call: TRBJ2-3
cdr3_aa: CASSETRSGGRTDTQYF
cdr3_nt: TGCGCCAGCAGTGAGACAAGAAGCGGGGGCCGCACAGATACGCAGTATTTT

d_call: NA
v_call: TRBV18
clone_size: NA
j_call: TRBJ1-2
cdr3_aa: CASSPKIGNYGYTF
cdr3_nt: TGTGCCAGCTCACCGAAGATAGGGAACTATGGCTACACCTTC

d_call: NA
v_call: TRBV7-9
clone_size: NA
j_call: TRBJ1-2
cdr3_aa: CASSLGGSVGGYTF
cdr3_nt: TGTGCCAGCAGCTTAGGGGGGTCGGTCGGCGGCTACACCTTC